This T cell receptor (beta chain) was sequenced for a study of post-analysis software for immune sequencing data. About the research overall: Clinical courses comprised relapsing-remitting, secondary progressive and progressive-relapsing multiple sclerosis.

The CDR3 runs 14 residues. CDR1 and CDR2 from the germline V gene are MNHEY and SMNVEV (reference sequence). Between the trimmed V and J ends, which lost 8 bases and 4 bases, there was a span of 18 bases. This clonotype was counted only a few times. Its antigen is unknown. Included in the TCR beta cDNA libraries were unique molecular identifiers. TCRdb fed the PCR reads into MiXCR, producing one record per CDR3 protein. The sample contains hundreds of thousands of distinct CDR3 sequences, 30% of which appear only once. Whole-study results and caveats: Patients showed TRBV5-6, TRBV5-1 and TRBV20-1 among roughly 5 TRBV segments more frequent than in controls. In multiple sclerosis, normalized Chao1 diversity was significantly below that of controls.

This clonotype was sampled from a girl aged 5-17 years with multiple sclerosis. The sample taken for sequencing was blood. This chain links TRBV27 with TRBJ2-7, with D possibly TRBD2 on 6 matching bases. Here the CDR3 DNA reads TGTGCCAGCGGCCGTCGGGGAGGAGGGTACGAGCAGTACTTC. It is translated as CASGRRGGGYEQYF.